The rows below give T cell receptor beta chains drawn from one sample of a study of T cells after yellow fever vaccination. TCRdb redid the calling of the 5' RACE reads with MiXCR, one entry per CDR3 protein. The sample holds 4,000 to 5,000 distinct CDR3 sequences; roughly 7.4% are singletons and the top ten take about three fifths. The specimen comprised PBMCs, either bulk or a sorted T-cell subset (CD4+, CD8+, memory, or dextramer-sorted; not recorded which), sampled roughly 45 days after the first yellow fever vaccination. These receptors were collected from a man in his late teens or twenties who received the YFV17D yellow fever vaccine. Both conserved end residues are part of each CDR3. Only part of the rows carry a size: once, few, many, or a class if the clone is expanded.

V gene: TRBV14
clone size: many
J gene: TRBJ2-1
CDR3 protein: CASSTTSGGSGNNEQFF

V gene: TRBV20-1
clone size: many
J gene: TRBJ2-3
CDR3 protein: CSATAVAGGSSTDTQYF

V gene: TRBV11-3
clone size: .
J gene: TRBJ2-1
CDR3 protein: CASSFPRGAAPYNEQFF

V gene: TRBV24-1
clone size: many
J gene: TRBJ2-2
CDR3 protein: CATSDGLAGNTGELFF

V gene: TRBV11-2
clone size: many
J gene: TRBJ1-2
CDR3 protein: CASSPSRVNYGYTF

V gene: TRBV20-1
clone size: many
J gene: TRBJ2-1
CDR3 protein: CSARGLAGVRSYNEQFF

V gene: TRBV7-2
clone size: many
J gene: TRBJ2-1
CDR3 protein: CASSLALEPDEQFF

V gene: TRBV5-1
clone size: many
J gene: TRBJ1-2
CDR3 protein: CASSSSTKRHGANYGYTF

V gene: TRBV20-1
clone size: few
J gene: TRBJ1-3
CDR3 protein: CSARAWGGGGRIDGNTIYF

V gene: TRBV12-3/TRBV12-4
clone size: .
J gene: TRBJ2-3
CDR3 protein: CASSLFQMSYRDFTDTQYF

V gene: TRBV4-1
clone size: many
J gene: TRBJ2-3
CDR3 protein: CASSPWTSGSTDTQYF

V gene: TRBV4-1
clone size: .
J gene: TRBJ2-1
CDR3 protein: CASSQNRGNEQFF

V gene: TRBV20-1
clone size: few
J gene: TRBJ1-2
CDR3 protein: CSATGTWVIGKGHGYTF

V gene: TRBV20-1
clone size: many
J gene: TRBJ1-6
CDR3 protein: CSARGLRLLRDSPLHF

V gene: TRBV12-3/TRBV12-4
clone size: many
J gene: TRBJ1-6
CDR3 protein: CASTPGNSPLHF

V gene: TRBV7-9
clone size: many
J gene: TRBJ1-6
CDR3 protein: CASSVLTESSYNSPLHF

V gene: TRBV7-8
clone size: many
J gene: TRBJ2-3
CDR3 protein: CASSLVRDRGREDTQYF

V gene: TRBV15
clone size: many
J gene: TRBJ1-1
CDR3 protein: CATSRDVGQAEAFF

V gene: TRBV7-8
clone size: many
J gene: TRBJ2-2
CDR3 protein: CASGGQGPNTGELFF

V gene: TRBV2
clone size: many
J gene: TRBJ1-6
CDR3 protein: CASRGTGFYNSPLHF

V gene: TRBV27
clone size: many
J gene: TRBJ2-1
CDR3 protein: CASSLWAGGPISNEQFF

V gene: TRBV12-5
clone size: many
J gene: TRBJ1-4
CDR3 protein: CAGIPGQGNEKLFF

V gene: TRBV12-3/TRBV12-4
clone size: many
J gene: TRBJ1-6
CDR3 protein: CASSLLRDRGSPLHF

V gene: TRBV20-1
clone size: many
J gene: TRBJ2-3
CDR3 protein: CSARETGTSTDTQYF

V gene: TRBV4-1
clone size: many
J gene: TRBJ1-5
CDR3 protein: CASSQDTPQPQHF

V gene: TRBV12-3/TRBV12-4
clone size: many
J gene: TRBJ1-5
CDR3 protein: CASSNRGNQPQHF

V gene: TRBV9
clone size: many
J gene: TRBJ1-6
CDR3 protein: CASSASGVGSPLHF

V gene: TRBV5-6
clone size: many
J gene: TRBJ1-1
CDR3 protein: CASRRGQGRAEAFF

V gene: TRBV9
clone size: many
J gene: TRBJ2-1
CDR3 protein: CASSVRDRAYNEQFF

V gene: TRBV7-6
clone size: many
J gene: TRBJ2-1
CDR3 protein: CASSLQGAWSVAYNEQFF

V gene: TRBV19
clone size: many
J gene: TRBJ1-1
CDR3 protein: CASSRTDMNTEAFF

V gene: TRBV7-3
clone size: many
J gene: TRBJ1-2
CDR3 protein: CASSPLGRDYGYTF

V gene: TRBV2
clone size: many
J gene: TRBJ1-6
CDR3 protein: CASRLGEPNSPLHF

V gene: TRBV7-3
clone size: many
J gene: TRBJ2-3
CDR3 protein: CASSRQGALTDTQYF

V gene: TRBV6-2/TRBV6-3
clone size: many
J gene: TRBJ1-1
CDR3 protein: CASSWDGVVGHTEAFF

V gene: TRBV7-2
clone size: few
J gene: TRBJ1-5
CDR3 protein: CASSPGTAIYSNQPQHF

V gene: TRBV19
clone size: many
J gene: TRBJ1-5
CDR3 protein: CASRVGGIQPQHF

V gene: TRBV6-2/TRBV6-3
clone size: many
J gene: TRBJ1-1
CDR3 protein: CASRNYAGPNTEAFF

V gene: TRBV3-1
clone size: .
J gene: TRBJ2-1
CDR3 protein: CACTQESRGGDDEQFF

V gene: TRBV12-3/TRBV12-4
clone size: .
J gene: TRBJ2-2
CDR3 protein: CARRQNRNINTGELFF

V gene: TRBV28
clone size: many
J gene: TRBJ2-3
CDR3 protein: CASSFDSGGTDTQYF

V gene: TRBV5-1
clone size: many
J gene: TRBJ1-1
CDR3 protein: CASSPDTGNTEAFF

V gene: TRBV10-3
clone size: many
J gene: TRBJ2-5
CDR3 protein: CAIRTGLSQETQYF

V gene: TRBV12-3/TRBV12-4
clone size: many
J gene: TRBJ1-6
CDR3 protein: CASRDRGLIKPLHF

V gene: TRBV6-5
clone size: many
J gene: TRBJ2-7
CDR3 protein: CASILAGFYEQYF

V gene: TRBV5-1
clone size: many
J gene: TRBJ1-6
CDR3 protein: CASSLPETRSPLHF

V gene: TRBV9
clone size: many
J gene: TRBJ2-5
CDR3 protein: CASSETDRGPVETQYF

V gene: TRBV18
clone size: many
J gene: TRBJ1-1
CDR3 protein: CASSPLWDNTEAFF

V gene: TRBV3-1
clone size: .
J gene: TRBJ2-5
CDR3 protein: CASSPYGGNQETQYF

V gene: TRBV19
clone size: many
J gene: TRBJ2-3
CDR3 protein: CASSFDRTRVSDTQYF

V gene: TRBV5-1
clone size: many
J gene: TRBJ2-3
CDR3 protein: CASSVRGQGTDTQYF

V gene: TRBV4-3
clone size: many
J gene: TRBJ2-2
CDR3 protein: CASSQDRLLGGHTGELFF

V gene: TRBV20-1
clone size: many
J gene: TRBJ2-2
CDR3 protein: CSARLPHRELFF

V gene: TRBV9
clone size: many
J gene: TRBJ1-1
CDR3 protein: CASSRTGATEAFF